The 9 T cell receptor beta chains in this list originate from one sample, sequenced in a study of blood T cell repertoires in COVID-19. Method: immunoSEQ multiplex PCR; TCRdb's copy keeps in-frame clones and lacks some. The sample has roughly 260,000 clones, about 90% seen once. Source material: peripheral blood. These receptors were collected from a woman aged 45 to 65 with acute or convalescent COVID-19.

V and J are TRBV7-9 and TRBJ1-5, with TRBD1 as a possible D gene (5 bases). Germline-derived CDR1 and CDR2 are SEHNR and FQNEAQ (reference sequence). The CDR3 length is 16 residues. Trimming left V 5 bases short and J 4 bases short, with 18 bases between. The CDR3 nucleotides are TGTGCCAGCAGCCCCCGTGAGGGACTAGTAAATCAGCCCCAGCATTTT. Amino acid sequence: CASSPREGLVNQPQHF. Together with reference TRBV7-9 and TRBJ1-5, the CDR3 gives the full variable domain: DTGVSQNPRHKITKRGQNVTFRCDPISEHNRLYWYRQTLGQGPEFLTYFQNEAQLEKSRLLSDRFSAERPKGSFSTLEIQRTEQGDSAMYLCASSPREGLVNQPQHFGDGTRLSIL.

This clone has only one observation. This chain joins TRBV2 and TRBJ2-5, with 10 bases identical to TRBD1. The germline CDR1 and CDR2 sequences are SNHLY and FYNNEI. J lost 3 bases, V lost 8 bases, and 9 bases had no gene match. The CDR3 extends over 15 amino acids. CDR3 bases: TGTGCCAGCTCGGGGGACAGGGGTGGGGAAGAGACCCAGTACTTC. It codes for CASSGDRGGEETQYF. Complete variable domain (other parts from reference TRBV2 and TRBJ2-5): EPEVTQTPSHQVTQMGQEVILRCVPISNHLYFYWYRQILGQKVEFLVSFYNNEISEKSEIFDDQFSVERPDGSNFTLKIRSTKLEDSAMYFCASSGDRGGEETQYFGPGTRLLVL.

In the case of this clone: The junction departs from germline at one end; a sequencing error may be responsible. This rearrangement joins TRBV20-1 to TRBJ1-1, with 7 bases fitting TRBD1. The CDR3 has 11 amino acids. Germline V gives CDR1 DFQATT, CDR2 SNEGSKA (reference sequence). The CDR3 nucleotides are TGCAGTGCTGGAGACAGGGTCGGAGCTTTCTTT. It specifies CSAGDRVGAFF.

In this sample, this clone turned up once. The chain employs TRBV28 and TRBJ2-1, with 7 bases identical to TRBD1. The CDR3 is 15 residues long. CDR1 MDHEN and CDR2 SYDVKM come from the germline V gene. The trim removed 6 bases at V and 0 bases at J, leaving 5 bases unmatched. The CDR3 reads CASRGTERSYNEQFF. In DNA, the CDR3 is TGTGCCAGCAGAGGGACAGAGCGCTCCTACAATGAGCAGTTCTTC. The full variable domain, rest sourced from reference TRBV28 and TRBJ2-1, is DVKVTQSSRYLVKRTGEKVFLECVQDMDHENMFWYRQDPGLGLRLIYFSYDVKMKEKGDIPEGYSVSREKKERFSLILESASTNQTSMYLCASRGTERSYNEQFFGPGTRLTVL.

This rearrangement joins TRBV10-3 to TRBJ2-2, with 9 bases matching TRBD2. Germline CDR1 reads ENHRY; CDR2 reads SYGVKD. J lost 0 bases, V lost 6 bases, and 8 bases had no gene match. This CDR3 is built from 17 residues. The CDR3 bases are TGTGCCATCAGATCCTTAGCGGGAGAAGCGAACACCGGGGAGCTGTTTTTT. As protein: CAIRSLAGEANTGELFF.

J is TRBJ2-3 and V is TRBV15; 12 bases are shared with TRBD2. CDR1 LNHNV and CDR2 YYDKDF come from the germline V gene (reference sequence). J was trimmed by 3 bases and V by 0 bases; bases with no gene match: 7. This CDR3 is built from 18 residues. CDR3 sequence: CATSRDRLAGVVTDTQYF. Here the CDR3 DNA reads TGTGCCACCAGCAGAGACCGACTAGCGGGAGTCGTAACAGATACGCAGTATTTT. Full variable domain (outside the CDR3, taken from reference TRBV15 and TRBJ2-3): DAMVIQNPRYQVTQFGKPVTLSCSQTLNHNVMYWYQQKSSQAPKLLFHYYDKDFNNEADTPDNFQSRRPNTSFCFLDIRSPGLGDTAMYLCATSRDRLAGVVTDTQYFGPGTRLTVL.

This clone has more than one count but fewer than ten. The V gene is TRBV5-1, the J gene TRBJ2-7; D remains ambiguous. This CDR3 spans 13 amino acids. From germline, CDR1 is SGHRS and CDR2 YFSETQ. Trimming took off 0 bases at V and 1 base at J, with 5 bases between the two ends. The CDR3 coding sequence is TGCGCCAGCAGCTTGGTGACTTCCTACGAGCAGTACTTC. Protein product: CASSLVTSYEQYF.

The CDR3 DNA reads as TGCGCCAGCAGTCCTTGGACGGGGGTGAATTTTTCACCCCTCCACTTT. As protein: CASSPWTGVNFSPLHF. J is TRBJ1-6 and V is TRBV23-1; a weak D match, TRBD1 (5 bases). TRBV23-1 falls under the ORF class, with uncertain function. Between the trimmed V and J ends, which lost 4 bases and 9 bases, there was a span of 19 bases. The CDR3 is 16 residues long.

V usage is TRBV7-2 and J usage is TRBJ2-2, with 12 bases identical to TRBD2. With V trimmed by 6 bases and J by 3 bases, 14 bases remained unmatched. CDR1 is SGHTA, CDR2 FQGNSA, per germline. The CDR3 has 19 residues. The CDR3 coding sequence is TGTGCCAGCAGGGGGACTAGCGGGTCGCCTTGGATAGACACCGGGGAGCTGTTTTTT. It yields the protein CASRGTSGSPWIDTGELFF. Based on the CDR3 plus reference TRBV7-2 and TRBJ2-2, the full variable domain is GAGVSQSPSNKVTEKGKDVELRCDPISGHTALYWYRQSLGQGLEFLIYFQGNSAPDKSGLPSDRFSAERTGGSVSTLTIQRTQQEDSAVYLCASRGTSGSPWIDTGELFFGEGSRLTVL.